The rows below give T cell receptor beta chains drawn from one sample of a study of shared clonotypes between healthy human individuals. TCRdb's copy holds only in-frame clones and misses some; the assay was immunoSEQ multiplex PCR. The sample consists of more than 1.2 million clones, about 98.5% of them appearing once. Sample: naive CD4+ T cells sorted from blood. The receptors here all came from a man under 40 in good health. Both conserved end residues are part of each CDR3. A D gene is named only where the DNA matches it firmly.

V,D,J,CDR3,DNA
TRBV19,-,TRBJ2-1,CATQQQGSEQFF,TGTGCCACCCAACAACAGGGCTCTGAGCAGTTCTTC
TRBV2,TRBD2,TRBJ2-7,CATSGGGDYAYEQYF,TGTGCCACTTCTGGCGGTGGGGACTACGCCTACGAGCAGTACTTC
TRBV25-1,-,TRBJ2-7,CASSEGYEQYF,TGTGCCAGCAGTGAGGGGTACGAGCAGTACTTC
TRBV5-1,-,TRBJ1-1,CASSSTVTNTEAFF,TGCGCCAGCAGCTCCACAGTGACGAACACTGAAGCTTTCTTT
TRBV2,TRBD2,TRBJ2-1,CASRAVSGRGEQFF,TGTGCCAGCCGCGCGGTGAGCGGGAGAGGTGAGCAGTTCTTC
TRBV2,-,TRBJ2-5,CASRTRATYQETQYF,TGTGCCAGCAGGACCCGGGCCACGTACCAAGAGACCCAGTACTTC
TRBV10-3,-,TRBJ2-1,CAITGGDNEQFF,TGTGCCATCACAGGGGGGGACAATGAGCAGTTCTTC
TRBV19,-,TRBJ1-2,CASVSADYGYTF,TGTGCCAGTGTTAGCGCGGACTATGGCTACACCTTC
TRBV7-9,-,TRBJ1-2,CASSLEEKYGYTF,TGTGCCAGCAGCTTAGAGGAAAAATATGGCTACACCTTC
TRBV5-1,-,TRBJ1-1,CASSSLNSGMNTEAFF,TGCGCCAGCAGCTCCCTTAATTCAGGGATGAACACTGAAGCTTTCTTT
TRBV28,TRBD1,TRBJ1-5,CASSFRTGGLQPQHF,TGTGCCAGCAGTTTTAGGACAGGGGGCCTTCAGCCCCAGCATTTT
TRBV5-5,-,TRBJ1-2,CASSSLGAAGYTF,TGTGCCAGCAGCTCATTGGGGGCAGCTGGCTACACCTTC
TRBV4-3,TRBD1,TRBJ1-5,CASSQDFGQAGGPQHF,TGCGCCAGCAGCCAAGATTTTGGACAGGCCGGGGGACCCCAGCATTTT
TRBV7-9,-,TRBJ2-3,CASSLETLQGGDTQYF,TGTGCCAGCAGCTTAGAGACGTTGCAGGGAGGAGATACGCAGTATTTT
TRBV5-6,-,TRBJ1-5,CASSLVLAIHSGNQPQHF,TGTGCCAGCAGCTTGGTCTTGGCCATCCATTCGGGCAATCAGCCCCAGCATTTT
TRBV29-1,-,TRBJ1-1,CSVVHIAGGEAFF,TGCAGCGTTGTCCACATTGCCGGAGGTGAAGCTTTCTTT
TRBV28,TRBD1,TRBJ1-2,CASSEGARYTF,TGTGCCAGCAGCGAGGGGGCTCGCTACACCTTC
TRBV10-3,TRBD1,TRBJ1-4,CAISGSPPGQGGGLGEKLFF,TGTGCCATCAGTGGGAGCCCTCCGGGACAGGGAGGTGGGTTAGGTGAAAAACTGTTTTTT
TRBV29-1,TRBD1,TRBJ2-3,CSVRPGQQFTDTQYF,TGCAGCGTCCGCCCGGGACAGCAATTCACAGATACGCAGTATTTT
TRBV18,-,TRBJ2-1,CASSPLRGATYNEQFF,TGTGCCAGCTCACCTCTACGGGGGGCCACCTACAATGAGCAGTTCTTC
TRBV5-4,-,TRBJ2-7,CASSAKNNSSYEQYF,TGTGCCAGCAGCGCAAAGAACAATAGCTCCTACGAGCAGTACTTC
TRBV4-2,-,TRBJ1-1,CASSQEVSGTEAFF,TGTGCCAGCAGCCAAGAGGTGTCGGGAACTGAAGCTTTCTTT
TRBV7-8,TRBD1,TRBJ1-2,CASSSRPGTGPNYGYTF,TGTGCCAGCAGCTCACGACCCGGGACAGGGCCTAACTATGGCTACACCTTC